This TCR beta chain came from a study of molecular identifiers for immune sequencing clone quantification. General study findings and limits: Among approximately 1 million naive cells, as was reported, spiked Jurkat TCR RNA from one cell was detectable. Over 99% of effector molecules, but under 1% in naive cells, were held by clones with more than 20 RNA copies.

TCRdb ran MiXCR on the PCR reads and lists one entry per CDR3 protein. The sample lists some 650,000 distinct CDR3 sequences, about 20% occurring once. With 6 bases clipped from V and 3 bases from J, the junction kept 9 bases outside the gene matches. The CDR3 loop spans 16 amino acids. Germline CDR1 reads SEHNR; CDR2 reads FQNEAQ (reference sequence). The table lists this clonotype with many counts. Its matching antigen is unknown. Investigators produced naive CD8 libraries from about 20,000 to 1,000,000 sorted cells, drawing on 10%, 30% or 50% RNA. This chain uses TRBV7-9 with TRBJ2-3, with 10 bases that match TRBD1. The clonotype was recovered from a human donor in good health. Some libraries in this study had Jurkat cell RNA spiked in. Sequencing used naive CD8+ T cells from blood, with Jurkat cell RNA spiked in. Subset meaning: FACS-sorted CD8+CD4-CCR7+CD45RA+ naive T cells. The CDR3 here is CASRPRQGAPTDTQYF. The CDR3 DNA reads TGTGCCAGCAGACCCAGACAGGGGGCGCCGACAGATACGCAGTATTTT.